This TCR beta chain appears in the sequencing data of a study of Ad26.COV2.S vaccination and SARS-CoV-2 variants. Study context: The trial was COV1001 and the donor's arm was Ad26.COV2.S. Findings and limits, study-wide: Vaccine and placebo recipients had similar non-spike TCR breadth. Substantial breadth was reportedly displayed by spike-specific CD8+ and CD4+ T cell responses after vaccination. An underestimation of total T cell responses may have resulted from the TCR breadth and depth analyses.

Comments on this clone: Its antigen is still unknown.

This sample's treatment: around 19 received Ad26.COV2.S at low or high dose, single or two shots; 5 received placebo; per-sample allocation not given. Sampling happened 63 days after the first vaccine or placebo injection. The repertoire was sequenced with immunoSEQ multiplex PCR; TCRdb's copy has only in-frame clones and lacks some. Of about 400,000 clones listed, 88% are singletons. Trimming shortened V by 2 bases and J by 4 bases, and 12 bases separated the two germline ends. The CDR3 contains 15 residues. Per germline, CDR1 MNHEY and CDR2 SVGAGI. The chain joins TRBV6-5 to TRBJ1-5; D is possibly TRBD1 (5 bases). The sequences come from peripheral blood, collected in a trial of Ad26.COV2.S vaccine versus placebo. This sequence originates from a person aged 18-60 years who received the Ad26.COV2.S COVID-19 vaccine or a placebo. CDR3 residues: CASSYTGAQNQPQHF. Here the CDR3 DNA reads TGTGCCAGCAGTTACACCGGGGCCCAAAATCAGCCCCAGCATTTT.